One T cell receptor beta chain is described in this entry. Antigen specificity is unknown. The source of the sample is a study of graft-versus-host responses after intestinal transplantation. TCRdb keeps only in-frame clones here, not all; method: immunoSEQ multiplex PCR. The sample includes about 29,000 clones, roughly 85% of them seen just once. Findings and caveats of the study: An association linked early post-transplant HvG declines with peak circulating GvH clone levels.

Trimming shortened V by 3 bases and J by 5 bases, and 11 bases separated the two germline ends. This CDR3 contains 14 residues. Per germline, CDR1 LNHNV and CDR2 YYDKDF (reference sequence). The sequenced sample was PBMCs, obtained about 420 days after intestinal transplantation. The TCR was taken from a human patient who received an intestinal transplant, so some T cells may come from the graft donor. J is TRBJ2-1 and V is TRBV15, with D perhaps matching TRBD2 (5 bases). CDR3 residues: CATSRDLGNNEQFF. The CDR3 DNA sequence: TGTGCCACCAGCAGGGACTTGGGCAACAATGAGCAGTTCTTC.